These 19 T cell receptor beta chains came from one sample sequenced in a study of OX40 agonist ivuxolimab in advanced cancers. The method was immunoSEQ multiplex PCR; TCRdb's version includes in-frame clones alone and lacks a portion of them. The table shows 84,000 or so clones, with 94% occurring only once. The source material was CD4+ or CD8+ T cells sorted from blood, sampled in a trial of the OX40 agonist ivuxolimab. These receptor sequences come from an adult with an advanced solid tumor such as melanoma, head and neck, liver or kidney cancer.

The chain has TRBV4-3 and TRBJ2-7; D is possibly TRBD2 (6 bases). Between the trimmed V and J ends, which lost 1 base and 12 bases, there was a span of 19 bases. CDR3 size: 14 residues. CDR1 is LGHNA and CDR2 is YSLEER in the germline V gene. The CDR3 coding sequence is TGCGCCAGCAGCCAAGGGACTGGGGACTCTATTAGGTACTTC. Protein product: CASSQGTGDSIRYF.

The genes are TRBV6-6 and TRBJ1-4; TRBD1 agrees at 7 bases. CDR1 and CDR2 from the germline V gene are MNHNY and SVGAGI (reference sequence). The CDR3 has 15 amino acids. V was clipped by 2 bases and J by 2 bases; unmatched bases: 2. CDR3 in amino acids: CASSYKQGTNEKLFF. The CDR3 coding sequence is TGTGCCAGCAGTTACAAACAGGGGACTAATGAAAAACTGTTTTTT.

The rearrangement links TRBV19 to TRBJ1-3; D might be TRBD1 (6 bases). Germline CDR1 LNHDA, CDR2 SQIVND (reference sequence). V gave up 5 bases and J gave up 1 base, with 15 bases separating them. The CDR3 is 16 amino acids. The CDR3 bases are TGTGCCAGTAGTTCACTCACAGGGAAATCTGGAAACACCATATATTTT. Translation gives CASSSLTGKSGNTIYF.

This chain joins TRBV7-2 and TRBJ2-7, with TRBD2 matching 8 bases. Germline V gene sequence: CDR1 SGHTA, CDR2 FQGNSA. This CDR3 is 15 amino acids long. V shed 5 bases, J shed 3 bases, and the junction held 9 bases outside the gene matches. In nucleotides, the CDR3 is TGTGCCAGCAGCCCCGGGGTACTAGCGGTCTACGAGCAGTACTTC. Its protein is CASSPGVLAVYEQYF.

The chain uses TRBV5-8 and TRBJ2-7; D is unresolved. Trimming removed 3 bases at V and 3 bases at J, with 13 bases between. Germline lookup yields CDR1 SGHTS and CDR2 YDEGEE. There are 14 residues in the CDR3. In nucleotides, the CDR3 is TGTGCCAGCAGCTCAATATTGGAAGACTACGAGCAGTACTTC. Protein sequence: CASSSILEDYEQYF. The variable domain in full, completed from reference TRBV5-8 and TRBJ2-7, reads EAGVTQSPTHLIKTRGQQATLRCSPISGHTSVYWYQQALGLGLQFLLWYDEGEERNRGNFPPRFSGRQFPNYSSELNVNALELEDSALYLCASSSILEDYEQYFGPGTRLTVT.

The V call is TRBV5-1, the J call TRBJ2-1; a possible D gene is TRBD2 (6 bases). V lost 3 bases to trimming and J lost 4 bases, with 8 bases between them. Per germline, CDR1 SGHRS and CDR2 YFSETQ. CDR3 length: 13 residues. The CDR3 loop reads CASSWDLYNEQFF. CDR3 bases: TGCGCCAGCAGCTGGGACTTATACAATGAGCAGTTCTTC.

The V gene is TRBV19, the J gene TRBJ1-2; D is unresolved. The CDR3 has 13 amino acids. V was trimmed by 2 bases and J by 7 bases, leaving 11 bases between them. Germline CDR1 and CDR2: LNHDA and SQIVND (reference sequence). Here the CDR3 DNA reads TGTGCCAGTAGTATAACCTGGGTGCTTGGCTACACCTTC. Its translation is CASSITWVLGYTF.

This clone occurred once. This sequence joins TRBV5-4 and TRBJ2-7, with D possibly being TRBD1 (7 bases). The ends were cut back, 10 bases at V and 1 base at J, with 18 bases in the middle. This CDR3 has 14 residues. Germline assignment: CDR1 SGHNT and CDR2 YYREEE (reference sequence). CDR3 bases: TGTGCCGCGGGGACCGACAGGGATTCCTACGAGCAGTACTTC. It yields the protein CAAGTDRDSYEQYF. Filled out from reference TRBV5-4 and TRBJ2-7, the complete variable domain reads ETGVTQSPTHLIKTRGQQVTLRCSSQSGHNTVSWYQQALGQGPQFIFQYYREEENGRGNFPPRFSGLQFPNYSSELNVNALELDDSALYLCAAGTDRDSYEQYFGPGTRLTVT.

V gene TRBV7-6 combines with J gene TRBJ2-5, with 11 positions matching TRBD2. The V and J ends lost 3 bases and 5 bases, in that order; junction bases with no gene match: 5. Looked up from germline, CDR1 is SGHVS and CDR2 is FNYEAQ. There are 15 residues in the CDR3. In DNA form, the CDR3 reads TGTGCCAGCAGCTTCAGTAGCGGGAGGGCGGAGACCCAGTACTTC. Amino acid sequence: CASSFSSGRAETQYF. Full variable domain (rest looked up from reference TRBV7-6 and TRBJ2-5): GAGVSQSPRYKVTKRGQDVALRCDPISGHVSLYWYRQALGQGPEFLTYFNYEAQQDKSGLPNDRFSAERPEGSISTLTIQRTEQRDSAMYRCASSFSSGRAETQYFGPGTRLLVL.

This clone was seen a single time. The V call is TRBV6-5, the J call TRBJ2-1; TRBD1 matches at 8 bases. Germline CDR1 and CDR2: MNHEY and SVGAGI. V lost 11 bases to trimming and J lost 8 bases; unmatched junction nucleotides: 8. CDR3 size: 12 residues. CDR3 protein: CACGQGWYEQFF. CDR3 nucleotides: TGTGCCTGCGGACAGGGATGGTATGAGCAGTTCTTC.

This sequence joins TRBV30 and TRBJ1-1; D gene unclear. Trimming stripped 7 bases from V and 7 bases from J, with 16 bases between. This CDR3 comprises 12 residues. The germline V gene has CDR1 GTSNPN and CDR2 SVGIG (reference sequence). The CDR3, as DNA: TGTGCCTCCCAAGACACGGCGAGTGAAGCTTTCTTT. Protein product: CASQDTASEAFF.

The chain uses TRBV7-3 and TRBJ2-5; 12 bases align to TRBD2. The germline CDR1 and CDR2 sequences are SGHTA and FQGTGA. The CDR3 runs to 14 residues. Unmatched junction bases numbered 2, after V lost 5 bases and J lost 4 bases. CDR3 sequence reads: CASSTGLAGETQYF. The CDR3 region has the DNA TGTGCCAGCAGCACGGGACTAGCGGGAGAGACCCAGTACTTC.

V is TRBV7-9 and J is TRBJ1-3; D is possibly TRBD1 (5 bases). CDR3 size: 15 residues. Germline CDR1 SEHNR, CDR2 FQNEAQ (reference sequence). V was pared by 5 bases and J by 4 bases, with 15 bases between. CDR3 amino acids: CASSPPDTNGNTIYF. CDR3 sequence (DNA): TGTGCCAGCAGCCCCCCGGACACAAACGGAAACACCATATATTTT.

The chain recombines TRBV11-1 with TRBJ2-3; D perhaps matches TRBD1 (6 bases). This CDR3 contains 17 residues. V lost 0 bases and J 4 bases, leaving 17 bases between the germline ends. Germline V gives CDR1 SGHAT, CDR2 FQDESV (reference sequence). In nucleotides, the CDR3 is TGTGCCAGCAGCTTAGCGAATTGGGCAGGGGTGGCAGATACGCAGTATTTT. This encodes CASSLANWAGVADTQYF.

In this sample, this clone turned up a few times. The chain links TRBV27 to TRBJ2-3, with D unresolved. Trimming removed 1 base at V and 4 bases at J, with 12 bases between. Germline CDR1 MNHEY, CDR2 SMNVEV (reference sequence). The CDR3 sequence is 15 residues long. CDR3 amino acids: CASSLFPGISDTQYF. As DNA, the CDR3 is TGTGCCAGCAGTTTATTTCCCGGAATCTCAGATACGCAGTATTTT.

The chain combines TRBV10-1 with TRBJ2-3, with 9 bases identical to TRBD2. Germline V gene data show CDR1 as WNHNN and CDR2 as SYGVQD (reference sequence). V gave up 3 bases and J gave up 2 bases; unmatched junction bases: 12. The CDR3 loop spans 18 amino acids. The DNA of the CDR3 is TGCGCCAGCAGTGAAGGATTACCAGCGGGAGGCGACACAGATACGCAGTATTTT. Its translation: CASSEGLPAGGDTDTQYF.

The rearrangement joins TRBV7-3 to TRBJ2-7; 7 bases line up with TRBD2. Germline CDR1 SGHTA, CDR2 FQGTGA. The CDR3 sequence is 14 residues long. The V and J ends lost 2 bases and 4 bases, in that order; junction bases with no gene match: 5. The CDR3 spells CASSLGASGYEQYF. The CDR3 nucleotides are TGTGCCAGCAGCTTAGGAGCTAGCGGTTACGAGCAGTACTTC.

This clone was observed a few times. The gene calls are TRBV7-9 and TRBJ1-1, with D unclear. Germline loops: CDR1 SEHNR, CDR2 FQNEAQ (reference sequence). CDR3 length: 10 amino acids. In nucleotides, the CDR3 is TGTGCGGAGGCGGTCACTGAAGCTTTCTTT. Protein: CAEAVTEAFF.

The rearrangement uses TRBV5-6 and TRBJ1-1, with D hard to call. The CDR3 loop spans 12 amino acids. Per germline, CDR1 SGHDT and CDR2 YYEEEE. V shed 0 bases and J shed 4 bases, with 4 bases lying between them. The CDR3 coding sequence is TGTGCCAGCAGCTTGGCCATCACTGAAGCTTTCTTT. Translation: CASSLAITEAFF.